These 3 T cell receptor beta chains came from one sample sequenced in a study of CD8 T cells in Susac syndrome. RNA in amounts of roughly 0.5 to 1 ug was reverse transcribed with random hexamers. TCRdb processed the immunoSEQ multiplex PCR reads anew with MiXCR; each CDR3 protein has one entry. The table records 100,000 to 150,000 distinct CDR3 sequences, 85% to 95% of them present only once. The sequencing sample was made of CD8+ T cells from PBMCs. These receptor sequences come from a human donor with Susac syndrome.

The V gene is TRBV21-1, the J gene TRBJ1-6; the table's D call of TRBD1 was not tested on the DNA. TRBV21-1 is deemed a pseudogene. CDR3 length equals 15 residues. The CDR3: CASSASPTGDSPLHF. The CDR3 DNA reads as TGTGCCAGCAGCGCGAGTCCGACAGGCGATTCACCCCTCCACTTT.

This CDR3 reads CASSLGDRASTEAFF. CDR3 DNA: TGTGCCAGCAGCCTGGGGGACAGGGCATCCACTGAAGCTTTCTTT. This rearrangement joins TRBV11-2 to TRBJ1-1, with 9 bases that match TRBD1. The ends lost 5 bases at V and 4 bases at J; junction bases unmatched: 8. The CDR3 has 15 amino acids. Germline V gene data show CDR1 as SGHAT and CDR2 as FQNNGV.

The chain employs TRBV29-1 and TRBJ2-5; a possible D gene is TRBD1 (5 bases). The CDR3 spans 12 residues. Germline-derived CDR1 and CDR2 are SQVTM and ANQGSEA. Trimming removed 7 bases from V and 5 bases from J, with 14 bases in between. The CDR3 spells CSEGALGETQYF. The CDR3 DNA reads as TGCAGCGAAGGGGCTCTCGGGGAGACCCAGTACTTC.